This TCR beta chain was observed in a study of T cells in Graves' hyperthyroidism and ophthalmopathy. Overall study results and limits: Most thyroid clonotypes with frequency above 0.001 were detected in blood.

This clonotype was detected many times. Its antigen is unknown. The V end was cut by 3 bases, the J end by 2 bases, with 11 bases between. This CDR3 has 14 residues. The germline V gene encodes CDR1 LNHDA and CDR2 SQIVND (reference sequence). The investigators amplified TCR beta CDR3 regions from RNA transcripts. The TCR CDR3 first-round RT-PCR relied on the HTBI primer set. A single record per CDR3 protein comes from TCRdb applying MiXCR to the multiplex PCR reads. Of a few hundred thousand distinct CDR3 sequences listed, about an eighth are singletons. This receptor was obtained from a woman aged 18-29 years with Graves' hyperthyroidism. Sequencing was done on a sample of blood. The chain recombines TRBV19 with TRBJ2-7; the D gene is possibly TRBD1 (5 bases). The DNA for the CDR3 is TGTGCCAGTAGTATCCAAATGGGGCCCTACGAGCAGTACTTC. It codes for CASSIQMGPYEQYF.